This entry lists 2 T cell receptor beta chains sequenced from one sample in a study of cytomegalovirus exposure and HLA in healthy donors. Use of 60 Vbeta and 13 Jbeta primers characterized the PCR. Profiled with immunoSEQ multiplex PCR; TCRdb holds only in-frame clones, not every one. Among 150,000 to 160,000 clones listed, 60% to 85% were seen once. The sample was PBMCs. The receptors were sampled from a woman between 40 and 50 years old in good health and CMV-seronegative.

This chain uses TRBV27 with TRBJ1-3; 7 bases fit TRBD1. Germline assignment: CDR1 MNHEY and CDR2 SMNVEV (reference sequence). Trimming cost V 6 bases and J 9 bases; bases outside gene matches: 17. CDR3 size: 16 residues. The CDR3 nucleotides read TGTGCCAGCAGAAGTCAAGGGGGCGGTAGTCGTGGCACCATATATTTT. Translation gives CASRSQGGGSRGTIYF.

The gene calls are TRBV4-2 and TRBJ2-3; the match to TRBD2 covers 11 bases. J was trimmed by 4 bases and V by 0 bases; bases with no gene match: 3. The CDR3 consists of 16 residues. The V gene's germline CDR1 is LGHNA and CDR2 YNFKEQ. CDR3 residues: CASSQETSGGADTQYF. CDR3 in DNA: TGTGCCAGCAGCCAAGAAACTAGCGGGGGTGCAGATACGCAGTATTTT.